The 24 T cell receptor beta chains listed next were all sequenced from one sample in a study of read filtering for tumor transcriptome and immune sequencing. Molecular barcoded adaptors covering alpha/delta and beta/gamma chains were used on roughly 400 ng RNA. TCRdb reprocessed the reads with MiXCR, giving one entry per CDR3 protein. The top ten clones hold more than 9.5% of a sample with 75,000 to 95,000 distinct CDR3 sequences, about 22% of them seen once. Specimen: a population of CD138-negative cells sorted from bone marrow. The receptors were sampled from a donor at least 40 years old with multiple myeloma.

Comments on this clonotype: It may be a read error: a sequence one base away is much more abundant. V and J are TRBV7-2 and TRBJ1-1; no definite D call. Germline V gene data show CDR1 as SGHTA and CDR2 as FQGNSA. The germline V and J ends were trimmed by 5 bases and 1 base, with 8 bases remaining between them. The CDR3 runs to 13 residues. The CDR3 region has the DNA TGTGCCAGCAGCATCTCATCGAACACTGAAGCTTTCTTT. This translates into CASSISSNTEAFF. Using reference TRBV7-2 and TRBJ1-1 for the parts outside the CDR3, the full variable domain is GAGVSQSPSNKVTEKGKDVELRCDPISGHTALYWYRQSLGQGLEFLIYFQGNSAPDKSGLPSDRFSAERTGGSVSTLTIQRTQQEDSAVYLCASSISSNTEAFFGQGTRLTVV.

This clonotype has at least ten counts. The chain carries TRBV11-2 and TRBJ1-1; D remains unclear. Germline lookup yields CDR1 SGHAT and CDR2 FQNNGV. The CDR3 loop spans 13 amino acids. Trimming cost V 3 bases and J 11 bases, with 16 bases left between them. CDR3 region: CASSFHEGSFAFF. The CDR3 nucleotides read TGTGCCAGCAGCTTCCATGAGGGTTCGTTCGCTTTCTTT.

Many counts were recorded for this clonotype. The chain couples TRBV2 to TRBJ2-3; 10 bases agree with TRBD2. Trimming cost V 1 base and J 6 bases; bases outside gene matches: 7. CDR1 and CDR2 (germline): SNHLY, FYNNEI. The CDR3 runs to 16 residues. The chain's CDR3 is CASSEGPAGGHDTQYF. The DNA for the CDR3 is TGTGCCAGCAGTGAAGGTCCAGCGGGGGGGCATGATACGCAGTATTTT. Using reference TRBV2 and TRBJ2-3 for the parts outside the CDR3, the full variable domain is EPEVTQTPSHQVTQMGQEVILRCVPISNHLYFYWYRQILGQKVEFLVSFYNNEISEKSEIFDDQFSVERPDGSNFTLKIRSTKLEDSAMYFCASSEGPAGGHDTQYFGPGTRLTVL.

This clonotype was recorded at least ten times. This chain connects TRBV27 to TRBJ1-6; 7 bases align to TRBD1. This CDR3 has 16 amino acids. Germline V gene sequence: CDR1 MNHEY, CDR2 SMNVEV (reference sequence). The ends lost 4 bases at V and 7 bases at J; junction bases unmatched: 10. CDR3 coding DNA: TGTGCCAGCAGTTCTTTACAGGCCAGGGGGAATTCACCCCTCCACTTT. Residues: CASSSLQARGNSPLHF.

This clonotype was recorded at least ten times. V gene TRBV5-1 combines with J gene TRBJ1-5; D is undetermined. This CDR3 contains 15 residues. Germline CDR1 and CDR2: SGHRS and YFSETQ. The V end lost 2 bases, the J end lost 1 base, and 10 bases lay between the germline ends. CDR3 nucleotide sequence: TGCGCCAGCAGCTTTGGGAGTGGGAGCAATCAGCCCCAGCATTTT. This codes for CASSFGSGSNQPQHF.

This clonotype was seen ten or more times. V usage is TRBV6-6 and J usage is TRBJ1-5; the D is unclear. The CDR3 has 12 residues. V was shortened by 8 bases and J by 5 bases, with 10 bases between the two germline ends. Per the germline V gene, CDR1 is MNHNY and CDR2 is SVGAGI (reference sequence). The CDR3 DNA reads as TGTGCCAGCCGTCCCTCCGATCAGCCCCAGCATTTT. Translation gives CASRPSDQPQHF.

This clonotype was seen at least ten times. J is TRBJ2-1 and V is TRBV7-9, with D tentatively TRBD1 or TRBD2 (5 bases each). Trimming took 6 bases from V and 8 from J, leaving 11 bases between them. This CDR3 contains 12 residues. CDR1 and CDR2 from the germline V gene are SEHNR and FQNEAQ (reference sequence). The CDR3 coding sequence is TGTGCCAGCAGAATACTAGGGGATGAGCAGTTCTTC. Protein: CASRILGDEQFF. The complete variable domain, with remaining parts taken from reference TRBV7-9 and TRBJ2-1, reads DTGVSQNPRHKITKRGQNVTFRCDPISEHNRLYWYRQTLGQGPEFLTYFQNEAQLEKSRLLSDRFSAERPKGSFSTLEIQRTEQGDSAMYLCASRILGDEQFFGPGTRLTVL.

There are a few counts of this clonotype. The chain combines TRBV11-2 with TRBJ1-1; D is ambiguous. The V end lost 3 bases, the J end lost 4 bases, and 12 bases lay between the germline ends. Per germline, CDR1 SGHAT and CDR2 FQNNGV. This CDR3 is 14 amino acids long. The CDR3 DNA follows: TGTGCCAGCAGCTTCAAAGGGCTCGGCACTGAAGCTTTCTTT. Encoded protein: CASSFKGLGTEAFF.

This clonotype was counted many times. The J gene is TRBJ2-1, the V gene TRBV28; maybe TRBD2 (6 bases). CDR1 is MDHEN and CDR2 is SYDVKM in the germline V gene. V lost 8 bases and J lost 6, with 11 bases in between. This CDR3 region has 12 residues. The CDR3 spells CASRGLLNEQFF. For the CDR3, the DNA is TGTGCCAGCCGGGGACTCCTCAATGAGCAGTTCTTC.

This clonotype was observed at least ten times. V gene TRBV6-6 combines with J gene TRBJ2-5; no firm D call. Germline V lookup: CDR1 MNHNY, CDR2 SVGAGI (reference sequence). The CDR3 runs 16 residues. With 2 bases removed from V and 2 bases from J, the gap between germline ends came to 15 bases. The CDR3: CASSYRTWGLQETQYF. The DNA for the CDR3 is TGTGCCAGCAGTTACCGTACTTGGGGTCTACAAGAGACCCAGTACTTC.

Comment on this clonotype: With a much larger clone just one base away, this may be a read error. The V and J genes are TRBV6-1 and TRBJ1-4; 8 bases line up with TRBD1. V shed 3 bases, J shed 12 bases, and the junction held 12 bases outside the gene matches. The CDR3 loop spans 15 amino acids. Germline V lookup: CDR1 MNHNS, CDR2 SASEGT. The CDR3: CASSEPGQATRELFF. In DNA, the CDR3 is TGTGCCAGCAGTGAGCCGGGACAGGCAACTCGCGAACTGTTTTTT.

This clonotype showed up many times. The V and J genes are TRBV29-1 and TRBJ1-1; no clear D gene. V dropped 8 bases and J dropped 3 bases, with 13 bases sitting between them. This CDR3 contains 12 residues. In germline, CDR1 is SQVTM, CDR2 ANQGSEA. This CDR3 reads CSFRIEDTEAFF. In DNA form, the CDR3 reads TGCAGCTTCCGTATTGAAGACACTGAAGCTTTCTTT.

This clonotype was seen once. A single base separates this from a much larger clone, so it may be a read error. This chain joins TRBV4-1 and TRBJ1-5; no firm D call. CDR3 length: 14 amino acids. Germline loops: CDR1 MGHRA, CDR2 YSYEKL. The CDR3: CASRQDVPPRPQHF. The CDR3 DNA is TGCGCCAGCCGCCAAGATGTCCCTCCTCGGCCCCAGCATTTT.

In this sample, this clonotype turned up many times. The J gene is TRBJ1-4, the V gene TRBV15, with unresolved D. Trimming stripped 0 bases from V and 6 bases from J, with 14 bases between. Germline V CDR1 and CDR2: LNHNV, YYDKDF (reference sequence). This CDR3 comprises 16 residues. The CDR3 here is CATSRDQDRRYEKLFF. The CDR3 DNA sequence: TGTGCCACCAGCAGAGATCAGGACCGAAGATATGAAAAACTGTTTTTT.

This clonotype was seen more than once but under ten times. The chain recombines TRBV29-1 with TRBJ2-3; D is ambiguous. Looked up from germline, CDR1 is SQVTM and CDR2 is ANQGSEA. The CDR3 is 15 residues long. V was pared by 6 bases and J by 0 bases, with 16 bases between. The CDR3 DNA is TGCAGCGTCAGAGGCGGCGCCCAGAGCACAGATACGCAGTATTTT. Its protein product is CSVRGGAQSTDTQYF.

The chain joins TRBV30 to TRBJ1-4; D is unresolved. Germline loops: CDR1 GTSNPN, CDR2 SVGIG (reference sequence). The CDR3 sequence is 13 residues long. The V and J ends lost 2 bases and 1 base respectively, with 5 bases between them. The CDR3: CAWSLLTNEKLFF. CDR3 coding DNA: TGTGCCTGGAGTTTGCTAACTAATGAAAAACTGTTTTTT. The complete variable domain, with remaining parts taken from reference TRBV30 and TRBJ1-4, reads SQTIHQWPATLVQPVGSPLSLECTVEGTSNPNLYWYRQAAGRGLQLLFYSVGIGQISSEVPQNLSASRPQDRQFILSSKKLLLSDSGFYLCAWSLLTNEKLFFGSGTQLSVL.

V usage is TRBV11-2 and J usage is TRBJ2-3, with D possibly matching TRBD1 (6 bases). The germline V and J ends were trimmed by 5 bases and 1 base, with 16 bases remaining between them. The CDR3 is 16 amino acids. The germline CDR1 and CDR2 sequences are SGHAT and FQNNGV. In DNA, the CDR3 is TGTGCCAGCAGCCCCCTTTCCAGGGGCCGCACAGATACGCAGTATTTT. This sequence encodes CASSPLSRGRTDTQYF.

With regard to this clonotype: A read error is likely, as this CDR3 ends without the conserved phenylalanine or tryptophan. The V call is TRBV20-1, the J call TRBJ2-1; TRBD2 aligns across 11 bases. Germline trimming cut 5 bases from V and 7 bases from J; bases unmatched to any gene: 7. CDR1 DFQATT and CDR2 SNEGSKA come from the germline V gene (reference sequence). There are 14 residues in the CDR3. This CDR3 reads CSAGSGGAGNEQFL. The CDR3 DNA sequence: TGCAGTGCTGGTAGCGGGGGGGCTGGTAATGAGCAGTTCCTT.

In its sample, this clonotype was seen many times. V usage is TRBV20-1 and J usage is TRBJ2-1; TRBD2 matches at 8 bases. Germline V gene data show CDR1 as DFQATT and CDR2 as SNEGSKA (reference sequence). J was trimmed by 5 bases and V by 3 bases; bases with no gene match: 6. There are 14 residues in the CDR3. The CDR3 region has the DNA TGCAGTGCTAGGGGTAGCGGGGTCCACAATGAGCAGTTCTTC. As protein: CSARGSGVHNEQFF.

This clonotype was counted many times. The rearrangement links TRBV5-1 to TRBJ2-6; 8 positions match TRBD1. CDR1 SGHRS and CDR2 YFSETQ come from the germline V gene. With 0 bases clipped from V and 0 bases from J, the junction kept 5 bases outside the gene matches. The CDR3 length is 18 residues. CDR3 residues: CASSLEDRASSGANVLTF. CDR3 DNA: TGCGCCAGCAGCTTGGAGGACAGGGCGAGCTCTGGGGCCAACGTCCTGACTTTC.

This clonotype was found a few times. The V and J genes are TRBV7-3 and TRBJ2-3, with no clear D. This CDR3 has 12 amino acids. CDR1 and CDR2 from the germline V gene are SGHTA and FQGTGA. V was trimmed by 3 bases and J by 6 bases, leaving 7 bases between them. CDR3 protein: CASSFIGDTQYF. In DNA, the CDR3 is TGTGCCAGCAGCTTTATAGGTGATACGCAGTATTTT.

This clonotype was found a few times. The chain employs TRBV2 and TRBJ2-4, with D possibly being TRBD1 (6 bases). The germline gives CDR1 SNHLY, CDR2 FYNNEI. The CDR3 consists of 14 residues. V was cut by 9 bases and J by 2 bases, with 14 bases left in between. The CDR3 sequence: CARGKGGSKNIQYF. The CDR3 nucleotides are TGTGCCAGGGGGAAAGGGGGATCCAAAAACATTCAGTACTTC.

Ten or more counts support this clonotype. The rearrangement links TRBV20-1 to TRBJ2-3; D uncertain. Between the trimmed V and J ends, which lost 1 base and 4 bases, there was a span of 12 bases. The V gene's germline CDR1 is DFQATT and CDR2 SNEGSKA (reference sequence). The CDR3 consists of 14 residues. The CDR3 nucleotides read TGCAGTGCTAGAGGTTCAGAGACCCCAGATACGCAGTATTTT. Translated: CSARGSETPDTQYF.

This clonotype has only a few counts. The CDR3 region is CASRDRSAKNIQYF. CDR3 in DNA: TGTGCCAGCAGGGACAGGTCCGCCAAAAACATTCAGTACTTC. The rearrangement uses TRBV2 and TRBJ2-4; 7 nucleotides agree with TRBD1. V was pared by 6 bases and J by 1 base, with 3 bases of the junction left unmatched. The germline V gene encodes CDR1 SNHLY and CDR2 FYNNEI. This CDR3 is 14 amino acids long. The full variable domain, with the rest looked up from reference TRBV2 and TRBJ2-4, is EPEVTQTPSHQVTQMGQEVILRCVPISNHLYFYWYRQILGQKVEFLVSFYNNEISEKSEIFDDQFSVERPDGSNFTLKIRSTKLEDSAMYFCASRDRSAKNIQYFGAGTRLSVL.